A single sample gave rise to the 11 T cell receptor beta chains below, sequenced in a study of blood T cell repertoires in COVID-19. Clones were read by immunoSEQ multiplex PCR, and TCRdb kept only the in-frame ones, dropping some. The data hold some 260,000 clones, with 79% observed a single time. The sample comprised peripheral blood. The source is a middle-aged woman with active or convalescent COVID-19.

Turning to this clone: The junction does not match germline at one end; this may be a read error. The chain employs TRBV6-6 and TRBJ2-7; D is perhaps TRBD1 (8 bases). This CDR3 has 16 residues. Germline V gene lookup returns CDR1 MNHNY and CDR2 SVGAGI (reference sequence). The CDR3, as DNA: TGTGCCAGCACTTACGCCACGACAGGGGAGGGGTACGAGCAGTACTTC. The encoded protein is CASTYATTGEGYEQYF.

The chain is built from TRBV18 and TRBJ1-6; 8 bases match TRBD1. From germline, CDR1 is KGHSH and CDR2 LQKENI. The junction had 5 bases not matched to a gene; V was cut back by 6 bases and J by 4 bases. The CDR3 is 15 residues long. The CDR3 bases are TGTGCCAGCTCTTCTGGGGACAGGTATAATTCACCCCTCCACTTT. This encodes CASSSGDRYNSPLHF.

As concerns this clone: A much bigger clone sits one base away, suggesting this may be a read error. This chain joins TRBV7-3 and TRBJ1-2; D is uncertain. Per the germline V gene, CDR1 is SGHTA and CDR2 is FQGTGA. Trimming removed 4 bases at V and 4 bases at J, with 7 bases between. This CDR3 spans 12 amino acids. Written as DNA, the CDR3 is TGTGCCAGCAGCTCCCCGGGCTATGGCTACACCTTC. It encodes CASSSPGYGYTF.

V gene TRBV6-4 combines with J gene TRBJ1-6; 9 nucleotides match TRBD1. V trimming: 0 bases; J trimming: 6 bases; junction bases outside the gene matches: 6. Germline V gene lookup returns CDR1 MRHNA and CDR2 SNTAGT. CDR3 length equals 17 residues. CDR3 region: CASSDSSGQGRNSPLHF. Here the CDR3 DNA reads TGTGCCAGCAGTGACTCGTCCGGACAGGGGCGTAATTCACCCCTCCACTTT.

This chain uses TRBV27 with TRBJ1-2; D call uncertain. Germline assignment: CDR1 MNHEY and CDR2 SMNVEV (reference sequence). CDR3 size: 14 residues. Trimming took off 5 bases at V and 6 bases at J, with 16 bases between the two ends. CDR3 DNA: TGTGCCAGCAGTCCCCGGGGTTTTGGACATGGCTACACCTTC. It translates to CASSPRGFGHGYTF.

In this sample, this clone turned up once. V and J are TRBV5-1 and TRBJ1-4, with 8 bases aligning to TRBD1. Germline V gene lookup returns CDR1 SGHRS and CDR2 YFSETQ. The CDR3 consists of 17 residues. With 1 base clipped from V and 3 bases from J, the junction kept 8 bases outside the gene matches. CDR3 bases: TGCGCCAGCAGCTTGACAGGGGGTATTTCAGCTAATGAAAAACTGTTTTTT. Translated, it gives CASSLTGGISANEKLFF.

The V call is TRBV7-3, the J call TRBJ1-6; D is ambiguous. The CDR3 extends over 13 amino acids. Trimming stripped 4 bases from V and 7 bases from J, with 8 bases between. Germline CDR1 SGHTA, CDR2 FQGTGA. CDR3 protein: CASSSVRNSPLHF. DNA for the CDR3: TGTGCCAGCAGCTCGGTCCGGAATTCACCCCTCCACTTT.

The chain combines TRBV6-1 with TRBJ1-1, with 7 bases that match TRBD1. This CDR3 is 13 amino acids long. Germline CDR1 and CDR2: MNHNS and SASEGT. The V and J ends lost 1 base and 7 bases, in that order; junction bases with no gene match: 3. The CDR3 region is CASSEGRDSEAFF. The CDR3 nucleotides are TGTGCCAGCAGTGAAGGTCGGGACAGTGAAGCTTTCTTT.

A remark on this clone: The junction differs from germline at one of its ends, possibly a read error. The CDR3, as DNA: TGTGCCAGCACCCAGAGGGGGGGCGTGAAGACTGAAGCTTTCTTT. It encodes CASTQRGGVKTEAFF. The chain employs TRBV7-2 and TRBJ1-1, with a possible D match to TRBD1 (6 bases). Germline CDR1 is SGHTA and CDR2 is FQGNSA. The CDR3 extends over 15 amino acids.

This clone was picked up one time. The V call is TRBV3-1 (or the pseudogene TRBV3-2), the J call TRBJ2-2; 8 bases align to TRBD1. Germline V CDR1 and CDR2: LGHDT, YNNKEL (reference sequence). The CDR3 is 14 residues long. V lost 8 bases to trimming and J lost 6 bases; unmatched junction nucleotides: 8. The CDR3 DNA reads as TGTGCCAGCCACGGACAGGGTCATGCCGGGGAGCTGTTTTTT. This translates into CASHGQGHAGELFF.

V gene TRBV19 combines with J gene TRBJ2-2; the D gene is possibly TRBD1 (5 bases). V shed 6 bases and J shed 3 bases, with 11 bases lying between them. Germline V gives CDR1 LNHDA, CDR2 SQIVND (reference sequence). This CDR3 has 14 amino acids. CDR3 loop: CASSRVRDTGELFF. DNA of the CDR3: TGTGCCAGTAGCAGAGTCAGGGACACCGGGGAGCTGTTTTTT.